The next 16 T cell receptor beta chains were all read from a single sample in a study of cytomegalovirus exposure and HLA in healthy donors (dated by TCRdb to the late 2010s). Libraries were prepared through the immunoSEQ multiplex PCR assay. For the multiplex PCR, a mixture combining 60 forward primers for TCR Vbeta segments and 13 reverse primers for TCR Jbeta segments was used. Sourced from immuneACCESS, this table was stored by TCRdb with only in-frame sequences that have V and J called. A share of the clones is absent; for the studies checked, an unresolved V gene accounts for under half, and the remainder has no known explanation. The sample contains 150,000 to 200,000 clones, 75% of them found a single time. Clones ranked in the top ten supply roughly 5% of the sample. The specimen was PBMCs. The receptor source for this set is a male donor in good health and CMV-seronegative.

The chain links TRBV9 to TRBJ1-2; D is ambiguous. Trimming left V 4 bases short and J 1 base short, with 11 bases between. The CDR3 has 14 residues. From germline, CDR1 is SGDLS and CDR2 YYNGEE. The CDR3 DNA is TGTGCCAGCAGCCAGGCCGAGATTAACTATGGCTACACCTTC. Its translation: CASSQAEINYGYTF. The full variable domain, rest sourced from reference TRBV9 and TRBJ1-2, is DSGVTQTPKHLITATGQRVTLRCSPRSGDLSVYWYQQSLDQGLQFLIQYYNGEERAKGNILERFSAQQFPDLHSELNLSSLELGDSALYFCASSQAEINYGYTFGSGTRLTVV.

This clone has a handful of counts. The V and J genes are TRBV19 and TRBJ2-1, with 10 positions matching TRBD1. Germline trimming cut 4 bases from V and 7 bases from J; bases unmatched to any gene: 7. CDR3 length equals 15 residues. Germline CDR1 and CDR2: LNHDA and SQIVND (reference sequence). The CDR3 is CASSTGQGVLNEQFF. DNA of the CDR3: TGTGCCAGTAGTACCGGACAGGGGGTATTGAATGAGCAGTTCTTC.

The chain combines TRBV20-1 with TRBJ2-1; D unclear. Deletions cut 3 bases from V and 8 bases from J, with 8 bases between. CDR3 size: 11 residues. The germline V gene encodes CDR1 DFQATT and CDR2 SNEGSKA (reference sequence). The DNA of the CDR3 is TGCAGTGCTAGGGTTCGGGATGAGCAGTTCTTC. It encodes CSARVRDEQFF.

About this clone itself: Other nucleotide sequences in the sample specify the same CDR3. V and J are TRBV5-6 and TRBJ2-1, with 12 nucleotides matching TRBD2. There are 18 residues in the CDR3. Germline V gene data show CDR1 as SGHDT and CDR2 as YYEEEE. V was pared by 3 bases and J by 0 bases, with 7 bases of the junction left unmatched. The DNA for the CDR3 is TGTGCCAGCAGCTGGGGGCTAGCGGGGGGGCCCTCCTACAATGAGCAGTTCTTC. It encodes CASSWGLAGGPSYNEQFF.

V usage is TRBV28 and J usage is TRBJ2-2; 8 bases align to TRBD1. Germline V lookup: CDR1 MDHEN, CDR2 SYDVKM. The CDR3 totals 13 residues. V was clipped by 7 bases and J by 12 bases; unmatched bases: 10. The CDR3 sequence is CASKAGGQGKLFF. Written as DNA, the CDR3 is TGTGCCAGCAAAGCTGGAGGACAGGGAAAGCTGTTTTTT.

J is TRBJ2-5 and V is TRBV6-1, with D unclear. CDR1 and CDR2 (germline): MNHNS, SASEGT. The ends were cut back, 6 bases at V and 3 bases at J, with 11 bases in the middle. This CDR3 is built from 13 residues. DNA of the CDR3: TGTGCCAGCAGACGGTCCGAAAAAGAGACCCAGTACTTC. Translation: CASRRSEKETQYF.

CDR3 bases: TGTGCCATCAGTGGTGGACAGGGGGCCGTCGCAGATACGCAGTATTTT. Translation gives CAISGGQGAVADTQYF. The chain couples TRBV10-3 to TRBJ2-3; TRBD1 matches at 11 bases. V trimming: 4 bases; J trimming: 4 bases; junction bases outside the gene matches: 7. The length of the CDR3 is 16 residues. The germline gives CDR1 ENHRY, CDR2 SYGVKD.

The V gene is TRBV6-6, the J gene TRBJ1-5; 7 bases are shared with TRBD1. The CDR3 runs 15 residues. The germline CDR1 and CDR2 sequences are MNHNY and SVGAGI (reference sequence). Germline trimming cut 7 bases from V and 3 bases from J; bases unmatched to any gene: 9. CDR3: CASIEGTANNQPQHF. CDR3 in DNA: TGTGCCAGCATCGAGGGGACAGCTAACAATCAGCCCCAGCATTTT.

This chain connects TRBV7-9 to TRBJ2-7; TRBD1 aligns across 7 bases. With V trimmed by 1 base and J by 3 bases, 3 bases remained unmatched. CDR1 SEHNR and CDR2 FQNEAQ come from the germline V gene (reference sequence). The CDR3 length is 14 residues. The CDR3 nucleotides are TGTGCCAGCAGCTTAGGGGGGACAGACTACGAGCAGTACTTC. It codes for CASSLGGTDYEQYF.

The sample holds a few counts of this clone. V gene TRBV25-1 combines with J gene TRBJ2-2, with TRBD1 matching over 9 bases. V was clipped by 5 bases and J by 2 bases; unmatched bases: 3. This CDR3 contains 15 residues. Per the germline V gene, CDR1 is MGHDK and CDR2 is SYGVNS. The CDR3 is CASSLQGANTGELFF. Here the CDR3 DNA reads TGTGCCAGCAGTCTACAGGGGGCTAACACCGGGGAGCTGTTTTTT.

V gene TRBV2 combines with J gene TRBJ2-2; tentative D call: TRBD1 (6 bases). Germline values: CDR1 SNHLY, CDR2 FYNNEI. This CDR3 has 14 amino acids. Trimming removed 6 bases at V and 7 bases at J, with 15 bases between. The CDR3 loop reads CASRWPQGYGELFF. In DNA form, the CDR3 reads TGTGCCAGCAGGTGGCCCCAGGGGTACGGGGAGCTGTTTTTT.

This clone was seen a single time. The chain has TRBV12-5 and TRBJ2-7; 8 bases line up with TRBD1. V was pared by 0 bases and J by 4 bases, with 8 bases of the junction left unmatched. Germline V gene data show CDR1 as LGHNT and CDR2 as FRNRAP. The CDR3 spans 16 residues. In DNA, the CDR3 is TGTGCTAGTGGTTTGGTATTGGACAGGGAAGGGTACGAGCAGTACTTC. Protein product: CASGLVLDREGYEQYF.

The chain employs TRBV5-4 and TRBJ2-3; possibly TRBD2 for D (5 bases). Germline values: CDR1 SGHNT, CDR2 YYREEE (reference sequence). This CDR3 region has 13 residues. Deletions cut 4 bases from V and 8 bases from J, with 14 bases between. This CDR3 is CASSGERMTTQYF. The CDR3 DNA is TGTGCCAGCAGCGGAGAGCGGATGACTACGCAGTATTTT.

DNA for the CDR3: TGCGCCAGCAGCCAACTGAGGTACCAAGAGACCCAGTACTTC. Translated, it gives CASSQLRYQETQYF. This rearrangement joins TRBV4-1 to TRBJ2-5; D remains unclear. Trimming removed 2 bases from V and 0 bases from J, with 7 bases in between. This CDR3 is 14 amino acids long. In germline, CDR1 is MGHRA, CDR2 YSYEKL.

V usage is TRBV6-1 and J usage is TRBJ1-2; 9 bases align to TRBD1. V lost 3 bases, J lost 4 bases, and 3 bases stayed unmatched. The CDR3 is made up of 14 amino acids. The germline CDR1 and CDR2 sequences are MNHNS and SASEGT. CDR3: CASSEPGQGYGYTF. The DNA of the CDR3 is TGTGCCAGCAGTGAGCCGGGACAGGGCTATGGCTACACCTTC.

The chain links TRBV6-5 to TRBJ2-1, with 12 bases fitting TRBD2. The CDR3 consists of 15 residues. Germline CDR1 reads MNHEY; CDR2 reads SVGAGI. Trimming removed 2 bases from V and 8 bases from J; junction bases left unmatched: 4. The CDR3 DNA is TGTGCCAGCAGTTACCTAGCGGGGGGGCTCTATGAGCAGTTCTTC. Its translation is CASSYLAGGLYEQFF.